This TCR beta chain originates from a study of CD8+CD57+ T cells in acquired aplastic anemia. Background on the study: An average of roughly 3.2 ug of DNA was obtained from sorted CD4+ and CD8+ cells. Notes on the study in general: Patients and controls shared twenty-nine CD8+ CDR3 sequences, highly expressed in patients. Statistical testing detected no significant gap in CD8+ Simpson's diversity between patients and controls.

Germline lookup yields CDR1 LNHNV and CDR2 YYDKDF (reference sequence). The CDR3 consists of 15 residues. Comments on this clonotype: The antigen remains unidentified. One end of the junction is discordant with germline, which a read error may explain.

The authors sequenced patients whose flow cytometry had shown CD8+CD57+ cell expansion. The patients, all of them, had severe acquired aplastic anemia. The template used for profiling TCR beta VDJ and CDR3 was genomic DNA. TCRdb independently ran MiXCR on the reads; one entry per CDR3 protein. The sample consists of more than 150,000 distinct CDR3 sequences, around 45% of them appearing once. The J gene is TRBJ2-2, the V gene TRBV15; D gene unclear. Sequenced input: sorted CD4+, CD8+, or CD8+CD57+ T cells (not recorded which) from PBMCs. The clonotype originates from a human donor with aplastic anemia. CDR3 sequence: CATNRPTPNTGELFF. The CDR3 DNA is TGTGCCACCAACAGACCGACTCCGAACACCGGGGAGCTGTTTTTT.